The next 8 T cell receptor beta chains were all read from a single sample in a study of molecular identifiers for immune sequencing clone quantification. From the PCR reads, TCRdb called clonotypes with MiXCR, one entry per CDR3 protein. The sample holds 400,000 to 600,000 distinct CDR3 sequences; about 26% are singletons and the top ten take 0.7% to 0.9%. Sequencing was done on a sample of naive CD8+ T cells from blood, with Jurkat cell RNA spiked in. As to subset: FACS-sorted CD8+CD4-CCR7+CD45RA+ naive T cells. These receptors were collected from a human donor in good health. Some libraries in this study had Jurkat cell RNA spiked in.

The chain employs TRBV7-9 and TRBJ1-1, with TRBD1 matching over 11 bases. The trim removed 5 bases at V and 5 bases at J, leaving 4 bases unmatched. CDR3 length: 14 amino acids. Germline CDR1 reads SEHNR; CDR2 reads FQNEAQ (reference sequence). CDR3 sequence (DNA): TGTGCCAGCAGCGTCGGGACAGGGGGAACTGAAGCTTTCTTT. It yields the protein CASSVGTGGTEAFF.

Of note for this clonotype: Being one base from a much bigger clone, this may be a read error. Because the CDR3 is missing its conserved closing phenylalanine or tryptophan, this is likely a read error. The rearrangement joins TRBV7-9 to TRBJ1-1; D gene uncertain. V lost 5 bases to trimming and J lost 2 bases, with 9 bases between them. The germline gives CDR1 SEHNR, CDR2 FQNEAQ (reference sequence). The CDR3 is 13 amino acids. This chain's CDR3 is CASSRDPNTEAFS. CDR3 nucleotides: TGTGCCAGCAGCCGTGACCCAAACACTGAAGCTTTCTCT.

As concerns this clonotype: A much larger clone differs from this one at a single base, so this may be a read error. The genes are TRBV7-8 and TRBJ1-4; TRBD1 might be the D (6 bases). V was pared by 2 bases and J by 10 bases, with 17 bases between. The CDR3 has 15 residues. CDR1 and CDR2 from the germline V gene are SGHVS and FQNEAQ. For the CDR3, the DNA is TGTGCCAGCAGCTTAAGCTCCCGGTTAGGGGGAAAACTGTTTTTT. It encodes CASSLSSRLGGKLFF. The full variable domain, in which reference TRBV7-8 and TRBJ1-4 provide the parts outside the CDR3, is GAGVSQSPRYKVAKRGQDVALRCDPISGHVSLFWYQQALGQGPEFLTYFQNEAQLDKSGLPSDRFFAERPEGSVSTLKIQRTQQEDSAVYLCASSLSSRLGGKLFFGSGTQLSVL.

The chain recombines TRBV4-1 with TRBJ1-3, with D maybe TRBD1 (5 bases). Germline V gene lookup returns CDR1 MGHRA and CDR2 YSYEKL. V was shortened by 0 bases and J by 4 bases, with 22 bases between the two germline ends. The CDR3 has 19 amino acids. Here the CDR3 DNA reads TGCGCCAGCAGCCAAGACTCGCCCGGGACGGTGGGGTCCGGAAACACCATATATTTT. Its protein is CASSQDSPGTVGSGNTIYF.

This chain links TRBV5-6 with TRBJ2-5; D might be TRBD1 (5 bases). Germline-derived CDR1 and CDR2 are SGHDT and YYEEEE. The CDR3 has 18 amino acids. Trimming shortened V by 1 base and J by 1 base, and 20 bases separated the two germline ends. The CDR3 nucleotides are TGTGCCAGCAGCTTGCCCACCAGTCGGCTCAGGGTCCAAGAGACCCAGTACTTC. This gives the protein CASSLPTSRLRVQETQYF.

This clonotype has a handful of counts. The chain has TRBV20-1 and TRBJ2-7, with D hard to call. The CDR3 extends over 12 amino acids. The V and J ends lost 0 bases and 2 bases respectively, with 5 bases between them. CDR1 DFQATT and CDR2 SNEGSKA come from the germline V gene (reference sequence). The CDR3 sequence is CSAREQAYEQYF. As DNA, the CDR3 is TGCAGTGCTAGAGAACAAGCCTACGAGCAGTACTTC.

CDR3 loop: CASKVGYGDQPQHF. For the CDR3, the DNA is TGTGCCAGCAAAGTAGGGTATGGAGATCAGCCCCAGCATTTT. The J gene is TRBJ1-5, the V gene TRBV2; D is uncertain. The V gene lost 7 bases and the J gene lost 5 bases, with 15 bases spanning the gap. The germline V gene has CDR1 SNHLY and CDR2 FYNNEI. The CDR3 has 14 amino acids.

This sequence joins TRBV9 and TRBJ2-1, with 11 bases lining up with TRBD2. V shed 3 bases, J shed 5 bases, and the junction held 7 bases outside the gene matches. The CDR3 is 16 amino acids. Germline V gene lookup returns CDR1 SGDLS and CDR2 YYNGEE. The CDR3 spells CASSAHGTSGDNEQFF. CDR3 in DNA: TGTGCCAGCAGCGCCCATGGGACTAGCGGAGACAATGAGCAGTTCTTC.